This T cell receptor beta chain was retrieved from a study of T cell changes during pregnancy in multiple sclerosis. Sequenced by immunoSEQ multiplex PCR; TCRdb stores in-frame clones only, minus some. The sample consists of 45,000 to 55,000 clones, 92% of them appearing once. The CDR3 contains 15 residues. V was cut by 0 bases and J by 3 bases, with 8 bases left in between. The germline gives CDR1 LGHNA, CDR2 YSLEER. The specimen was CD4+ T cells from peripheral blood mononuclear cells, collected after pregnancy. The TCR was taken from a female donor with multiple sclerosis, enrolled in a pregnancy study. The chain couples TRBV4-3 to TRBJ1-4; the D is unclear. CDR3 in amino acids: CASSQDGLANEKLFF. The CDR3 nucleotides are TGCGCCAGCAGCCAAGATGGACTGGCTAATGAAAAACTGTTTTTT.